Ten or more counts support the clone carrying this T cell receptor beta chain. Its target is not known. One entry per CDR3 protein, called by TCRdb with MiXCR from the 5' RACE reads. The sample has about 280,000 distinct CDR3 sequences, 20% seen once. The data originate from a study of CD8 T cells in ankylosing spondylitis. Trimming pared 7 bases from V and 8 bases from J, leaving 15 bases between. Germline V CDR1 and CDR2: SQVTM, ANQGSEA. CDR3 length equals 12 residues. Study findings and constraints: Characteristic of ankylosing spondylitis blood, it appeared, was a TCR beta motif comprising roughly eight highly homologous variants.

Sequenced: blood, either unsorted or a sorted T cell fraction (not recorded which). The chain has TRBV29-1 and TRBJ2-1; the D gene is possibly TRBD1 (5 bases). This TCR came from a male donor with ankylosing spondylitis or in good health (not recorded which). CDR3 protein: CSGRREGDEQFF. The DNA of the CDR3 is TGCAGCGGGAGACGAGAAGGGGATGAGCAGTTCTTC.